This T cell receptor (beta chain) was identified during a study of blood T cell repertoires in COVID-19. Method: immunoSEQ multiplex PCR; TCRdb's copy keeps in-frame clones and lacks some. The sample holds about 250,000 clones, nearly 90% seen once. The sample consisted of peripheral blood. The sequence derives from a man between 18 and 35 years old with active or convalescent COVID-19.

CDR3 coding DNA: TGTGCCAGCAGTTTACCACGGAGGGGCTACAATCAGCCCCAGCATTTT. Residues: CASSLPRRGYNQPQHF. This chain connects TRBV28 to TRBJ1-5, with TRBD1 as a possible D gene (5 bases). V shed 2 bases and J shed 3 bases, with 14 bases lying between them. Germline CDR1 reads MDHEN; CDR2 reads SYDVKM. CDR3 length equals 16 residues. Drawing the rest from reference TRBV28 and TRBJ1-5, the complete variable domain is DVKVTQSSRYLVKRTGEKVFLECVQDMDHENMFWYRQDPGLGLRLIYFSYDVKMKEKGDIPEGYSVSREKKERFSLILESASTNQTSMYLCASSLPRRGYNQPQHFGDGTRLSIL.